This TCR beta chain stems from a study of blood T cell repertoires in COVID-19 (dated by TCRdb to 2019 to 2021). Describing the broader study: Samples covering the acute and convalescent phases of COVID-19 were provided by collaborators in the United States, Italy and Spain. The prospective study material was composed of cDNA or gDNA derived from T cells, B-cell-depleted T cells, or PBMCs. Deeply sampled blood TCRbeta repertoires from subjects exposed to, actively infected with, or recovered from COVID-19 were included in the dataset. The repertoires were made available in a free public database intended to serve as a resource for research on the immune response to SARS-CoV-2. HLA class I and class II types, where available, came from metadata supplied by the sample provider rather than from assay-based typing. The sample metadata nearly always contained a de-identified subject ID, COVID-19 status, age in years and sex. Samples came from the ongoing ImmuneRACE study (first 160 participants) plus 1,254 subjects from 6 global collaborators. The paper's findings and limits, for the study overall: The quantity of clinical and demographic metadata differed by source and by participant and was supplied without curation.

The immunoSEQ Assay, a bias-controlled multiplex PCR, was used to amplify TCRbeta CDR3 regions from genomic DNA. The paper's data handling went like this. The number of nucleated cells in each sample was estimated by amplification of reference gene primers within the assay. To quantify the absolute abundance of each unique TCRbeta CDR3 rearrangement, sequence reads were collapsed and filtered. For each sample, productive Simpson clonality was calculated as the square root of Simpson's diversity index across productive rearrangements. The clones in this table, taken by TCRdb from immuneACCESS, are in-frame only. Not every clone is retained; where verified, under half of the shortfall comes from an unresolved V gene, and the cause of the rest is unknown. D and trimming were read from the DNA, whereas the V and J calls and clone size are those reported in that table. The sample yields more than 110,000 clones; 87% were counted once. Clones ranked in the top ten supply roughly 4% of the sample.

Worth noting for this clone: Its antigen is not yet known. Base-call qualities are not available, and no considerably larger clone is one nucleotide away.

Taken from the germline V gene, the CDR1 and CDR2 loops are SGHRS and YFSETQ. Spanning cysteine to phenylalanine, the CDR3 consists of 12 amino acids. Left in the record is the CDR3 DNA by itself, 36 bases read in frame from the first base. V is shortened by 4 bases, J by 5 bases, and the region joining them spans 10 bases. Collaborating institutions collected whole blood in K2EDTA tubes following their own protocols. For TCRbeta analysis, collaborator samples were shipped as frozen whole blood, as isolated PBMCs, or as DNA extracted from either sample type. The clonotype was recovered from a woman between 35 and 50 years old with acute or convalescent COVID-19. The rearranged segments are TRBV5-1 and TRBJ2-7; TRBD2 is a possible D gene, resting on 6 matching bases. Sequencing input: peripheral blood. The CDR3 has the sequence CASSLTGDEQYF. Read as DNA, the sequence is TGCGCCAGCAGCCTCACGGGGGACGAGCAGTACTTC.